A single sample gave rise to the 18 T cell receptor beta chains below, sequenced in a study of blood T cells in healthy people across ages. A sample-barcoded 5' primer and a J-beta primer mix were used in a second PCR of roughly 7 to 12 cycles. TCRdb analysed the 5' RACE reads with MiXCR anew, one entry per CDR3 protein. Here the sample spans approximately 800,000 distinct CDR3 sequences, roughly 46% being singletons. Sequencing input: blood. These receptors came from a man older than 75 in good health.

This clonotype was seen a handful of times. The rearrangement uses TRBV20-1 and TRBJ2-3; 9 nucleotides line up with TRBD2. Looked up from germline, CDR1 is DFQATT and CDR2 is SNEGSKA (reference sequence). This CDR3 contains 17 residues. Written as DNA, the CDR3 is TGCAGAGGTGGAGGGCTAGCGGGGTGCCCTAGCACAGATACGCAGTATTTT. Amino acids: CRGGGLAGCPSTDTQYF.

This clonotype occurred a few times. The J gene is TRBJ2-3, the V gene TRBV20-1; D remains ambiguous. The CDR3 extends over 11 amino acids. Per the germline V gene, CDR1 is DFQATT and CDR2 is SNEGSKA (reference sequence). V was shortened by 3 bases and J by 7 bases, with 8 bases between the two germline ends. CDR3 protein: CSARTAYTQYF. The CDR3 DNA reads TGCAGTGCTAGGACGGCGTATACGCAGTATTTT.

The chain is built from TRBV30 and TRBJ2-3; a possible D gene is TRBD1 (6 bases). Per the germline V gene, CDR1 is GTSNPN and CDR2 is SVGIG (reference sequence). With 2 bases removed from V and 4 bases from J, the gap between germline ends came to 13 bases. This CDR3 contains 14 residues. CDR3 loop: CAWSMGPGADTQYF. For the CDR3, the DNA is TGTGCCTGGAGTATGGGCCCAGGGGCAGATACGCAGTATTTT. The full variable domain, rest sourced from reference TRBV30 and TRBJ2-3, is SQTIHQWPATLVQPVGSPLSLECTVEGTSNPNLYWYRQAAGRGLQLLFYSVGIGQISSEVPQNLSASRPQDRQFILSSKKLLLSDSGFYLCAWSMGPGADTQYFGPGTRLTVL.

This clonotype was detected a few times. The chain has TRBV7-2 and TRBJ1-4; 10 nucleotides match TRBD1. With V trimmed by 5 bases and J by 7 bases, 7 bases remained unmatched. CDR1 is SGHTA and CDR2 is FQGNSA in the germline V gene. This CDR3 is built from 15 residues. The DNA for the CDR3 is TGTGCCAGCAGCCGAGACAGGGGGCTTGTTGAAAAACTGTTTTTT. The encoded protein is CASSRDRGLVEKLFF.

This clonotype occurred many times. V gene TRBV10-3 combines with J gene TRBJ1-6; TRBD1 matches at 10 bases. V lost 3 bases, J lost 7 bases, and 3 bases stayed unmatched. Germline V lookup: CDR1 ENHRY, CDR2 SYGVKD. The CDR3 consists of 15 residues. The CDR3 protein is CAISDMGQGNSPLHF. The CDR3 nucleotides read TGTGCCATCAGTGACATGGGACAGGGGAATTCACCCCTCCACTTT.

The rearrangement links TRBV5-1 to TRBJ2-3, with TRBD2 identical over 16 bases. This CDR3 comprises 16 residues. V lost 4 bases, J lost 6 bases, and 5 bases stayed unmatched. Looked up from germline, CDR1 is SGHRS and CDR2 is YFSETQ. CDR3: CASSKGTSGRGDTQYF. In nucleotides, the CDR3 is TGCGCCAGCAGCAAAGGGACTAGCGGGAGGGGGGATACGCAGTATTTT.

The chain's CDR3 is CASSLKMGGAGGVEQYF. In DNA, the CDR3 is TGTGCCAGCAGCTTAAAGATGGGTGGGGCGGGAGGAGTTGAGCAGTACTTC. The chain joins TRBV7-2 to TRBJ2-7; 8 bases are a match to TRBD2. V was pared by 2 bases and J by 7 bases, with 16 bases of the junction left unmatched. The CDR3 totals 17 residues. CDR1 and CDR2 (germline): SGHTA, FQGNSA.

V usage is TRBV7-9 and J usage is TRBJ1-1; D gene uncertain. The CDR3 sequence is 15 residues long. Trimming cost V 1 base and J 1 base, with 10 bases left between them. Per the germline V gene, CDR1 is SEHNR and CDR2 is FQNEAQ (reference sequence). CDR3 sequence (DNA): TGTGCCAGCAGCTTAGTGGTCAGCCGGAACACTGAAGCTTTCTTT. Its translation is CASSLVVSRNTEAFF.

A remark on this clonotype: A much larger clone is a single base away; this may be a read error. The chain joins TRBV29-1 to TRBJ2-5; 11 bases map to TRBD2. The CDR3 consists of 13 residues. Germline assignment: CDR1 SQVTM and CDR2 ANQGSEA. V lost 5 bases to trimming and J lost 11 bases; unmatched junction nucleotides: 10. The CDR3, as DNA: TGCAGCGTTCGAGTAGCGGGAGGGGGTGAGCAGTACTTC. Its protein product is CSVRVAGGGEQYF.

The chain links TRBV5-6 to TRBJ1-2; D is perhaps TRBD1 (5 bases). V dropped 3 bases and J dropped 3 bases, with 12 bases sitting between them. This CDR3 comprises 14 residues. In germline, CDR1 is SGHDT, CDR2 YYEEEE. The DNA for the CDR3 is TGTGCCAGCAGCTCGGACATGTCGGACTATGGCTACACCTTC. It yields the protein CASSSDMSDYGYTF. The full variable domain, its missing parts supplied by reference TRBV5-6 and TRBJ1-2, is DAGVTQSPTHLIKTRGQQVTLRCSPKSGHDTVSWYQQALGQGPQFIFQYYEEEERQRGNFPDRFSGHQFPNYSSELNVNALLLGDSALYLCASSSDMSDYGYTFGSGTRLTVV.

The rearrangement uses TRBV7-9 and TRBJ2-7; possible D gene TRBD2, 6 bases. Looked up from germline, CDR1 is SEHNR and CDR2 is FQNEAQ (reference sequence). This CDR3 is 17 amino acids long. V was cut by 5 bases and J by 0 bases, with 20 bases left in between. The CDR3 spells CASSPKTPGLYSYEQYF. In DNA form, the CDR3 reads TGTGCCAGCAGCCCGAAAACACCGGGACTTTACTCCTACGAGCAGTACTTC.

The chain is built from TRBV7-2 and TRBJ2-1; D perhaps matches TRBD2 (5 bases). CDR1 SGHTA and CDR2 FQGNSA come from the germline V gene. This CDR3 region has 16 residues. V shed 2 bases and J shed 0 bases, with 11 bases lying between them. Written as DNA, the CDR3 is TGTGCCAGCAGCTTAAATCCGGGGTACTCCTACAATGAGCAGTTCTTC. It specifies CASSLNPGYSYNEQFF.

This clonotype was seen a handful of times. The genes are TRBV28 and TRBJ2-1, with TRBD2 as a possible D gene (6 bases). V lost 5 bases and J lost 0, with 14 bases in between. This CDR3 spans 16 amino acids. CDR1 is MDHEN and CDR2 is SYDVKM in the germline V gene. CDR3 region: CASSTPGGSSYNEQFF. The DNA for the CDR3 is TGTGCCAGCAGTACCCCCGGGGGAAGCTCCTACAATGAGCAGTTCTTC.

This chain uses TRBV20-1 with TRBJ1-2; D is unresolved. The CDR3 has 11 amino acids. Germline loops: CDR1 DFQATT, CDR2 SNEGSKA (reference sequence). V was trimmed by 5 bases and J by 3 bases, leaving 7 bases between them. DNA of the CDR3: TGCAGTGCTTATTGGGACTATGGCTACACCTTC. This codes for CSAYWDYGYTF.

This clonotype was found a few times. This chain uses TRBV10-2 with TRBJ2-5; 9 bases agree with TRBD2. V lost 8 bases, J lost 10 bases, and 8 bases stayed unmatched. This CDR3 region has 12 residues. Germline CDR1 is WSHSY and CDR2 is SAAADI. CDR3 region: CASGGAGGDQYF. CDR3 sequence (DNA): TGCGCCAGCGGTGGCGCGGGAGGGGACCAGTACTTC.

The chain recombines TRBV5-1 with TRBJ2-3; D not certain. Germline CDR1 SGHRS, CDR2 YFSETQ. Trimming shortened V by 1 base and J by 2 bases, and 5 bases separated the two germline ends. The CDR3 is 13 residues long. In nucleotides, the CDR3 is TGCGCCAGCAGCTTGTCTGTCACAGATACGCAGTATTTT. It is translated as CASSLSVTDTQYF. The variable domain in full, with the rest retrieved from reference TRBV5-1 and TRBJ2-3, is KAGVTQTPRYLIKTRGQQVTLSCSPISGHRSVSWYQQTPGQGLQFLFEYFSETQRNKGNFPGRFSGRQFSNSRSEMNVSTLELGDSALYLCASSLSVTDTQYFGPGTRLTVL.

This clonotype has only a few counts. The chain's CDR3 is CASRPGTSLTDTQYF. DNA for the CDR3: TGCGCCAGCAGGCCCGGGACTAGCCTCACAGATACGCAGTATTTT. The V and J genes are TRBV5-1 and TRBJ2-3; 9 nucleotides match TRBD2. The V gene end was trimmed by 5 bases and the J gene end by 2 bases; junction bases not matched to a gene: 6. This CDR3 has 15 residues. Germline V gene sequence: CDR1 SGHRS, CDR2 YFSETQ.

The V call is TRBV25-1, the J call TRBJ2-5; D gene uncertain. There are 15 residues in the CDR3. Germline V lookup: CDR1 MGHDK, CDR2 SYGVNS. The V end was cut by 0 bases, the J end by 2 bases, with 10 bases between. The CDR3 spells CASSEYGQKQETQYF. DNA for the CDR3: TGTGCCAGCAGTGAATATGGGCAGAAACAAGAGACCCAGTACTTC.